This T cell receptor (beta chain) originates from a study of T cell changes during pregnancy in multiple sclerosis. Using immunoSEQ multiplex PCR, the repertoire was profiled, and TCRdb retains in-frame clones only, with some absent. In the table there are tens of thousands of clones, about 90% of which are singletons. Germline V gene data show CDR1 as MDHEN and CDR2 as SYDVKM. This CDR3 region has 15 residues. Trimming pared 6 bases from V and 5 bases from J, leaving 17 bases between. The TCR was taken from a female donor with multiple sclerosis, enrolled in a pregnancy study. V is TRBV28 and J is TRBJ1-3, with D possibly matching TRBD1 (5 bases). The source was CD4+ T cells from peripheral blood mononuclear cells, collected after pregnancy. CDR3 amino acids: CASRISRAGRNTIYF. The CDR3 region has the DNA TGTGCCAGCAGGATTAGCAGGGCTGGGAGAAACACCATATATTTT.